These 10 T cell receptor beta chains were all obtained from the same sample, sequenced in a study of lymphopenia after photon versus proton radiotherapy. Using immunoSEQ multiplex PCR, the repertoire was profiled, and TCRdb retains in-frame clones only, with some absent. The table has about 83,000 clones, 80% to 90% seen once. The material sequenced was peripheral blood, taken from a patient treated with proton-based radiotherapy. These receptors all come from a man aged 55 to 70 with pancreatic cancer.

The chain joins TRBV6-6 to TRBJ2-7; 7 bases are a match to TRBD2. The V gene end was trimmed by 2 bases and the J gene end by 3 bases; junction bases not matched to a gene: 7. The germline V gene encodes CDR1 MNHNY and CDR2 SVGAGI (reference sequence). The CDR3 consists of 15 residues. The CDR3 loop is CASSYLAGAGYEQYF. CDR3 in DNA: TGTGCCAGCAGTTACCTGGCGGGAGCCGGCTACGAGCAGTACTTC.

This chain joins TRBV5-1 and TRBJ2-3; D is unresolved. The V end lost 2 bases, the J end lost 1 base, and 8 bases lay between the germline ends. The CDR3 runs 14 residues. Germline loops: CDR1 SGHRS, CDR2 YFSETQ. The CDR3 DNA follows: TGCGCCAGCAGCTTCAGAAGCGGCACAGATACGCAGTATTTT. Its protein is CASSFRSGTDTQYF.

The CDR3 DNA is TGTGCCAGCAGCCCTAGAAAAGGCCTCATGAACACTGAAGCTTTCTTT. Amino acid sequence: CASSPRKGLMNTEAFF. The genes are TRBV11-1 and TRBJ1-1; D is unclear. The CDR3 loop spans 16 amino acids. V was cut by 5 bases and J by 0 bases, with 16 bases left in between. Germline-derived CDR1 and CDR2 are SGHAT and FQDESV (reference sequence).

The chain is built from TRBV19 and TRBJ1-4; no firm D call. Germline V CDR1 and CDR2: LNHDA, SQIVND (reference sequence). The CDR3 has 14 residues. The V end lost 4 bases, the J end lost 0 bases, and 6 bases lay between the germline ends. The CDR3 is CASSSQATNEKLFF. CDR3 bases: TGTGCCAGTAGTAGCCAGGCAACTAATGAAAAACTGTTTTTT.

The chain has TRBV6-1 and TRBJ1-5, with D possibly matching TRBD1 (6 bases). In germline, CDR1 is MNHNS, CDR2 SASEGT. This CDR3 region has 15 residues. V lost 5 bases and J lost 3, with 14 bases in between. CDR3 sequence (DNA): TGTGCCAGCAGTTGGACAGCGAGATTCAATCAGCCCCAGCATTTT. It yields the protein CASSWTARFNQPQHF.

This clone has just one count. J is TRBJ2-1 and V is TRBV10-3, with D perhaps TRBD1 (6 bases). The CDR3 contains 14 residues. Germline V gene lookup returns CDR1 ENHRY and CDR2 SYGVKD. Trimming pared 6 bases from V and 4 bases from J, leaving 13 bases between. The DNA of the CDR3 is TGTGCCATCAGCCGACAGGAAAATTACAATGAGCAGTTCTTC. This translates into CAISRQENYNEQFF.

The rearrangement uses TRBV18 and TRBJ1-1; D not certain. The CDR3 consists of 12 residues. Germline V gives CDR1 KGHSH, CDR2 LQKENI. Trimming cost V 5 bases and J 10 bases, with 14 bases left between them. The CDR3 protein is CASSRFGSGAFF. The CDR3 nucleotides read TGTGCCAGCTCAAGATTCGGCTCGGGAGCTTTCTTT.

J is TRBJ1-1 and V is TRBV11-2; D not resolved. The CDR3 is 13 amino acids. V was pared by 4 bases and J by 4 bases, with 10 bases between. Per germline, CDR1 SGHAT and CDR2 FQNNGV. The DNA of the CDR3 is TGTGCCAGCAGCTCCGCGACGCGCACTGAAGCTTTCTTT. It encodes CASSSATRTEAFF.

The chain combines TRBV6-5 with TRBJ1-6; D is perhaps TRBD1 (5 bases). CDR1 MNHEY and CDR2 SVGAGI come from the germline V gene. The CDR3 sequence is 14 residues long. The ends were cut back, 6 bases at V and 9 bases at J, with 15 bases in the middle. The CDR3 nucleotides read TGTGCCAGCAGCCAACTCGCCGGGGCTTCACCCCTCCACTTT. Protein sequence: CASSQLAGASPLHF.

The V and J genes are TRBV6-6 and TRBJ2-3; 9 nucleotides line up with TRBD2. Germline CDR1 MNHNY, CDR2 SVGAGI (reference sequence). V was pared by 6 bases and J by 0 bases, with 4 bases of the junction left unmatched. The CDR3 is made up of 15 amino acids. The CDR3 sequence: CASSSLAGSTDTQYF. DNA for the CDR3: TGTGCCAGCAGCTCGCTAGCGGGAAGCACAGATACGCAGTATTTT.